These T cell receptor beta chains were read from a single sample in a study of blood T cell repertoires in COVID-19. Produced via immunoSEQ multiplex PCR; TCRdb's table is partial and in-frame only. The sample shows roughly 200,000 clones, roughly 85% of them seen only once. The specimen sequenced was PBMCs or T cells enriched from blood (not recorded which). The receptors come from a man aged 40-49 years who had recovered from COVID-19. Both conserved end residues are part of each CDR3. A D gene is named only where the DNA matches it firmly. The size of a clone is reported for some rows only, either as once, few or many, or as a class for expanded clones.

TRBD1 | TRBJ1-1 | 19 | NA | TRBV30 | CAWRDRYRLRDRVRAEAFF | TGTGCCTGGAGGGACCGTTATCGTCTACGGGACAGGGTTAGAGCTGAAGCTTTCTTT
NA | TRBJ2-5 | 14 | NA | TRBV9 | CASSVPDFQETQYF | TGTGCCAGCAGCGTCCCGGACTTCCAAGAGACCCAGTACTTC
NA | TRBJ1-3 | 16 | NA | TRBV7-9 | CASSPSGASSGNTIYF | TGTGCCAGCAGCCCAAGTGGGGCGAGCTCTGGAAACACCATATATTTT
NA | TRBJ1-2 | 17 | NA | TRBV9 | CASSVEGSLSPEGSYTF | TGTGCCAGCAGCGTAGAGGGCAGCCTGTCTCCGGAGGGGAGCTACACCTTC
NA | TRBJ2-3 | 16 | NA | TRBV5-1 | CASRPNPGQRIDTQYF | TGCGCCAGCAGACCTAACCCAGGACAGCGGATAGATACGCAGTATTTT
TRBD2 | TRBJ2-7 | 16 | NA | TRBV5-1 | CASSLAATSGVYEQYF | TGCGCCAGCAGCTTGGCCGCCACTAGCGGCGTCTACGAGCAGTACTTC
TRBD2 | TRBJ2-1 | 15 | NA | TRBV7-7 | CASSPGGGGHNEQFF | TGTGCTAGCAGCCCGGGTGGCGGGGGTCACAATGAGCAGTTCTTC
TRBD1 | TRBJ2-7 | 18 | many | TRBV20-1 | CSASKPLSGTVLSYEQYF | TGCAGTGCTAGTAAACCATTGTCCGGGACAGTCCTTTCCTACGAGCAGTACTTC
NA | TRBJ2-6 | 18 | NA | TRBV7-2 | CASSLFGSVSSGANVLTF | TGTGCCAGCAGCTTATTCGGTAGCGTAAGCTCTGGGGCCAACGTCCTGACTTTC
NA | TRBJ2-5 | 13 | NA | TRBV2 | CASREPGAETQYF | TGTGCCAGCCGGGAACCTGGTGCGGAGACCCAGTACTTC
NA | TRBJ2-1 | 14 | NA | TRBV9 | CASSVFPSLDEQFF | TGTGCCAGCAGCGTATTCCCCAGTCTTGATGAGCAGTTCTTC
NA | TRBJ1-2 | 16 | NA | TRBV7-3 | CASSLGGRGAGYGYTF | TGTGCCAGCAGCTTAGGCGGGAGGGGCGCGGGCTATGGCTACACCTTC
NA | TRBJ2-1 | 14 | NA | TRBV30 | CAWKPAAFFGEQFF | TGTGCCTGGAAACCAGCGGCTTTTTTTGGTGAGCAGTTCTTC
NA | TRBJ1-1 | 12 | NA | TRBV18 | CASSPGTFEAFF | TGTGCCAGCTCACCGGGGACATTCGAAGCTTTCTTT
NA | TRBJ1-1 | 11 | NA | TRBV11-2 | CAVRGGTEAFF | TGTGCAGTTAGGGGGGGCACTGAAGCTTTCTTT
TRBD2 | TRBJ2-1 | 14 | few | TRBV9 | CASSVGVREGEQFF | TGTGCCAGCAGCGTAGGAGTCCGGGAGGGTGAGCAGTTCTTC